The 23 T cell receptor beta chains in this list originate from one sample, sequenced in a study of shared clonotypes between healthy human individuals. Repertoires were generated with immunoSEQ multiplex PCR, while TCRdb's copy carries only in-frame clones and drops some. Altogether approximately 400,000 clones are present, approximately 97% being singletons, with the ten largest covering approximately 0.32%. Sequencing was carried out using memory CD8+ T cells sorted from blood. This sample's subset: CD45RO+ cells pooled with CCR7-negative TemRA cells. The receptors shown here come from a man aged 25-45 years in good health.

In nucleotides, the CDR3 is TGTGCCAGCAGCCAAGGGGGAAACCGGGACAGGTCCTACGAGCAGTACTTC. Protein sequence: CASSQGGNRDRSYEQYF. This rearrangement joins TRBV14 to TRBJ2-7, with 8 bases fitting TRBD1. This CDR3 contains 17 residues. CDR1 is SGHDN, CDR2 FVKESK, per germline. J gave up 1 base and V 1 base, and 9 bases lay outside the gene matches.

The V and J genes are TRBV5-1 and TRBJ2-5; D call uncertain. CDR3 length: 13 amino acids. Germline CDR1 is SGHRS and CDR2 is YFSETQ. Trimming cost V 4 bases and J 4 bases, with 11 bases left between them. CDR3 protein: CASSIQSAETQYF. The CDR3 DNA reads TGCGCCAGCAGCATACAGAGTGCAGAGACCCAGTACTTC.

The CDR3 loop is CASSVGFGVLDTQYF. In nucleotides, the CDR3 is TGTGCCAGCAGCGTAGGTTTTGGGGTATTGGATACGCAGTATTTT. This chain connects TRBV9 to TRBJ2-3; the D is unclear. V gave up 0 bases and J gave up 6 bases, with 14 bases separating them. The germline V gene encodes CDR1 SGDLS and CDR2 YYNGEE. This CDR3 has 15 amino acids.

The V gene is TRBV5-1, the J gene TRBJ2-1; D is ambiguous. The ends were cut back, 0 bases at V and 5 bases at J, with 6 bases in the middle. The germline V gene encodes CDR1 SGHRS and CDR2 YFSETQ. The CDR3 has 13 residues. This CDR3 reads CASSLGPDNEQFF. The CDR3 DNA is TGCGCCAGCAGCTTGGGGCCCGACAATGAGCAGTTCTTC.

The chain is built from TRBV9 and TRBJ2-5; D not resolved. The V and J ends lost 3 bases and 2 bases respectively, with 5 bases between them. Germline V gene sequence: CDR1 SGDLS, CDR2 YYNGEE. The CDR3 extends over 12 amino acids. The CDR3 DNA sequence: TGTGCCAGCAGCGGCCCGCAAGAGACCCAGTACTTC. This gives the protein CASSGPQETQYF.

This rearrangement joins TRBV7-2 to TRBJ1-2; 7 nucleotides agree with TRBD1. CDR1 is SGHTA and CDR2 is FQGNSA in the germline V gene. V was clipped by 2 bases and J by 11 bases; unmatched bases: 8. This CDR3 is built from 13 residues. The CDR3 DNA reads TGTGCCAGCAGCTTACGCCGGGACAGATCGTACACCTTC. Translation gives CASSLRRDRSYTF.

This clone was seen just once. The gene calls are TRBV2 and TRBJ1-1, with D uncertain. Germline assignment: CDR1 SNHLY and CDR2 FYNNEI. V was pared by 2 bases and J by 10 bases, with 11 bases between. The CDR3 is 12 residues long. The CDR3 here is CASSETDLTAFF. For the CDR3, the DNA is TGTGCCAGCAGTGAAACCGATTTGACAGCTTTCTTT.

This chain links TRBV20-1 with TRBJ2-4, with D unclear. The CDR3 loop spans 10 amino acids. V lost 8 bases and J lost 5, with 7 bases in between. Germline assignment: CDR1 DFQATT and CDR2 SNEGSKA (reference sequence). CDR3 residues: CSLVQNIQYF. CDR3 sequence (DNA): TGCAGTCTCGTCCAAAACATTCAGTACTTC.

The chain carries TRBV27 and TRBJ2-7, with 7 bases matching TRBD1. Germline assignment: CDR1 MNHEY and CDR2 SMNVEV (reference sequence). After removal of 6 bases from V and 2 bases from J, the junction contained 4 bases not matched to a gene. The CDR3 spans 13 residues. The CDR3 is CASRRTGAYEQYF. The CDR3 bases are TGTGCCAGCAGGCGCACAGGGGCCTACGAGCAGTACTTC.

The rearrangement links TRBV5-6 to TRBJ2-7; 7 nucleotides line up with TRBD2. This CDR3 is built from 14 residues. Germline V gives CDR1 SGHDT, CDR2 YYEEEE. After removal of 4 bases from V and 4 bases from J, the junction contained 8 bases not matched to a gene. CDR3 amino acids: CASSATSDRYEQYF. The CDR3 coding sequence is TGTGCCAGCAGCGCTACTAGCGACCGGTACGAGCAGTACTTC.

This clone came up once. The chain couples TRBV28 to TRBJ2-2; TRBD2 matches 10 bases. Germline lookup yields CDR1 MDHEN and CDR2 SYDVKM. The CDR3 is 18 amino acids. V was pared by 3 bases and J by 5 bases, with 12 bases of the junction left unmatched. CDR3 sequence reads: CASSLRLAGATGTGELFF. Written as DNA, the CDR3 is TGTGCCAGCAGTTTGAGGCTAGCGGGAGCCACGGGGACCGGGGAGCTGTTTTTT. The full variable domain, with the rest looked up from reference TRBV28 and TRBJ2-2, is DVKVTQSSRYLVKRTGEKVFLECVQDMDHENMFWYRQDPGLGLRLIYFSYDVKMKEKGDIPEGYSVSREKKERFSLILESASTNQTSMYLCASSLRLAGATGTGELFFGEGSRLTVL.

V is TRBV5-1 and J is TRBJ2-7; perhaps TRBD2 as D (5 bases). With 0 bases removed from V and 7 bases from J, the gap between germline ends came to 17 bases. Germline loops: CDR1 SGHRS, CDR2 YFSETQ. The CDR3 has 15 amino acids. The CDR3 coding sequence is TGCGCCAGCAGCTTGGGCTTGGCTACGTCGGGGGAGCAGTACTTC. Protein: CASSLGLATSGEQYF.

V and J are TRBV13 and TRBJ2-7; 11 bases are shared with TRBD2. V shed 5 bases, J shed 2 bases, and the junction held 8 bases outside the gene matches. The CDR3 consists of 16 residues. Looked up from germline, CDR1 is PRHDT and CDR2 is FYEKMQ (reference sequence). CDR3 in amino acids: CASSAILAGDTYEQYF. The CDR3 DNA is TGTGCCAGCAGCGCAATACTAGCGGGGGATACCTACGAGCAGTACTTC.

The V call is TRBV30, the J call TRBJ2-7, with 9 bases lining up with TRBD1. This CDR3 has 15 amino acids. Unmatched junction bases numbered 9, after V lost 2 bases and J lost 4 bases. Germline loops: CDR1 GTSNPN, CDR2 SVGIG (reference sequence). DNA for the CDR3: TGTGCCTGGAGTAGGACAGGGGATTCTATTTACGAGCAGTACTTC. Protein sequence: CAWSRTGDSIYEQYF. Full variable domain (missing parts from reference TRBV30 and TRBJ2-7): SQTIHQWPATLVQPVGSPLSLECTVEGTSNPNLYWYRQAAGRGLQLLFYSVGIGQISSEVPQNLSASRPQDRQFILSSKKLLLSDSGFYLCAWSRTGDSIYEQYFGPGTRLTVT.

This rearrangement joins TRBV9 to TRBJ2-2, with D maybe TRBD1 (6 bases). The CDR3 runs to 16 residues. Trimming took off 0 bases at V and 3 bases at J, with 12 bases between the two ends. Germline CDR1 is SGDLS and CDR2 is YYNGEE. The CDR3 loop is CASSVVWGLDTGELFF. The CDR3 DNA is TGTGCCAGCAGCGTAGTCTGGGGGCTTGACACCGGGGAGCTGTTTTTT. Full variable domain (outside the CDR3, taken from reference TRBV9 and TRBJ2-2): DSGVTQTPKHLITATGQRVTLRCSPRSGDLSVYWYQQSLDQGLQFLIQYYNGEERAKGNILERFSAQQFPDLHSELNLSSLELGDSALYFCASSVVWGLDTGELFFGEGSRLTVL.

Concerning this clone itself: The identical CDR3 is also encoded by other nucleotide sequences in the sample. The rearrangement links TRBV5-6 to TRBJ2-7; no clear D. CDR1 and CDR2 (germline): SGHDT, YYEEEE. V lost 1 base and J lost 4, with 3 bases in between. This CDR3 comprises 11 residues. As DNA, the CDR3 is TGTGCCAGCAGCTTGAATTACGAGCAGTACTTC. Its protein is CASSLNYEQYF.

The chain has TRBV28 and TRBJ1-5; D is unclear. The CDR3 is made up of 15 amino acids. V was trimmed by 3 bases and J by 10 bases, leaving 19 bases between them. Per germline, CDR1 MDHEN and CDR2 SYDVKM. The CDR3 here is CASSFSKATVGPQHF. DNA for the CDR3: TGTGCCAGCAGTTTCAGTAAGGCGACGGTCGGTCCCCAGCATTTT.

This chain connects TRBV5-1 to TRBJ1-3; a weak D match, TRBD1 (6 bases). This CDR3 has 14 residues. The germline CDR1 and CDR2 sequences are SGHRS and YFSETQ. The germline V and J ends were trimmed by 0 bases and 2 bases, with 6 bases remaining between them. DNA for the CDR3: TGCGCCAGCAGCTTGGGACAGGCTGGAAACACCATATATTTT. Translating gives CASSLGQAGNTIYF.

The J gene is TRBJ1-1, the V gene TRBV6-6; D remains ambiguous. Germline-derived CDR1 and CDR2 are MNHNY and SVGAGI (reference sequence). The CDR3 is made up of 13 amino acids. The V end was cut by 0 bases, the J end by 3 bases, with 5 bases between. CDR3 sequence: CASSYSSYTEAFF. CDR3 DNA sequence: TGTGCCAGCAGTTACTCGTCGTACACTGAAGCTTTCTTT.

This chain joins TRBV4-1 and TRBJ2-5, with 9 positions matching TRBD2. The junction had 4 bases not matched to a gene; V was cut back by 1 base and J by 1 base. Germline V gene lookup returns CDR1 MGHRA and CDR2 YSYEKL. CDR3 length: 16 residues. The DNA for the CDR3 is TGCGCCAGCAGCCAAGGGACTAGCGCTACCCAAGAGACCCAGTACTTC. The encoded protein is CASSQGTSATQETQYF.

The chain has TRBV5-5 and TRBJ2-1; D is perhaps TRBD2 (6 bases). This CDR3 comprises 16 residues. The V and J ends lost 4 bases and 10 bases respectively, with 24 bases between them. Germline CDR1 is SGHKS and CDR2 is YYEKEE (reference sequence). CDR3 nucleotides: TGTGCCAGCAGCCTGCTAGCGACATACCCGGAACGGGAGCAGTTCTTC. Amino acids: CASSLLATYPEREQFF. Drawing the rest from reference TRBV5-5 and TRBJ2-1, the complete variable domain is DAGVTQSPTHLIKTRGQQVTLRCSPISGHKSVSWYQQVLGQGPQFIFQYYEKEERGRGNFPDRFSARQFPNYSSELNVNALLLGDSALYLCASSLLATYPEREQFFGPGTRLTVL.

The chain combines TRBV28 with TRBJ1-1, with D unclear. The CDR3 extends over 11 amino acids. V was clipped by 3 bases and J by 11 bases, with 10 bases between them. The germline gives CDR1 MDHEN, CDR2 SYDVKM. CDR3 sequence: CASSLEGRAFF. In DNA form, the CDR3 reads TGTGCCAGCAGTTTGGAGGGTAGGGCTTTCTTT.

The gene calls are TRBV18 and TRBJ2-1, with D possibly matching TRBD2 (7 bases). The CDR3 length is 15 residues. Germline V lookup: CDR1 KGHSH, CDR2 LQKENI. V lost 4 bases and J 2 bases, leaving 12 bases between the germline ends. The CDR3 loop is CASSLKGGAYNEQFF. The CDR3 DNA sequence: TGTGCCAGCTCACTTAAGGGGGGGGCCTACAATGAGCAGTTCTTC.